A selection of T cell receptor beta chains follows, all from one sample in a study of radiation and T cells in renal cell carcinoma. Data came from immunoSEQ multiplex PCR; TCRdb stores just in-frame clones and leaves some out. The sample contains approximately 140,000 clones, roughly nine tenths of which appear only once. Material: blood, obtained from a patient whose treatment included radiotherapy and nephrectomy. The receptor source for this set is a woman between 70 and 85 years old with renal cell carcinoma. The CDR3 runs from the conserved cysteine through the conserved F or W. A D gene is named only where the DNA matches it firmly. Part of the rows lack a size; the others show once, few, many or a class for expanded clones.

J,size,D,V,DNA,CDR3
TRBJ2-5,NA,NA,TRBV7-9,TGTGCCAGCAGCCCCACTCGACTAGGCAGAGAGACCCAGTACTTC,CASSPTRLGRETQYF
TRBJ2-7,NA,NA,TRBV5-6,TGTGCCAGCAGCTTGGGCCGACGGGGGCACGCCTACGAGCAGTACTTC,CASSLGRRGHAYEQYF
TRBJ1-2,NA,TRBD1,TRBV18,TGTGCCAGCTCACTGGGCACGCCGGGACAGACCCTTTATGGCTACACCTTC,CASSLGTPGQTLYGYTF
TRBJ1-1,NA,NA,TRBV20-1,TGCAGTGCCCTAGTGAACACTGAAGCTTTCTTT,CSALVNTEAFF
TRBJ1-5,NA,NA,TRBV2,TGTGCCAGCATGGGGGACAATCAGCCCCAGCATTTT,CASMGDNQPQHF
TRBJ1-1,few,TRBD1,TRBV19,TGTGCCAGTAGTTTCCCCGGGACAGGCTTGAACACTGAAGCTTTCTTT,CASSFPGTGLNTEAFF
TRBJ1-2,NA,TRBD1,TRBV25-1,TGTGCCAGCAGTGACCGACAGGGTTACTATGGCTACACCTTC,CASSDRQGYYGYTF
TRBJ2-1,NA,TRBD2,TRBV11-2,TGTGCCAGCAGCTTAGTGGGGGGGTACAATGAGCAGTTCTTC,CASSLVGGYNEQFF
TRBJ1-6,few,NA,TRBV4-3,TGCGCCAGCAGCCAAGGGACGCGGAAACCCCTCCACTTT,CASSQGTRKPLHF
TRBJ2-5,once,NA,TRBV7-2,TGTGCCAGCAGCTTAAACAGGTACCAAGAGACCCAGTACTTC,CASSLNRYQETQYF
TRBJ2-7,NA,NA,TRBV18,TGTGCCAGCTCGCCGGACTGGGGCTACGAGCAGTACTTC,CASSPDWGYEQYF
TRBJ1-5,few,NA,TRBV7-9,TGTGCCAGCAGCGCGGGCCGGGCGGATCAGCCCCAGCATTTT,CASSAGRADQPQHF
TRBJ1-6,NA,NA,TRBV27,TGTGCCAGCAGTTTATTGGGCAGAGGCACATATAATTCACCCCTCCACTTT,CASSLLGRGTYNSPLHF
TRBJ2-7,NA,NA,TRBV5-6,TGTGCCAGCAGCTTGGCGAACAGATACGAGCAGTACTTC,CASSLANRYEQYF
TRBJ2-2,NA,TRBD1,TRBV30,TGTGCCTGGAGTGTACTACAGGGGGCATTCGGCGGGGAGCTGTTTTTT,CAWSVLQGAFGGELFF
TRBJ2-3,once,TRBD1,TRBV28,TGTGCCAGCAGTACGATCTCGACAGGGGGGGCAGATACGCAGTATTTT,CASSTISTGGADTQYF
TRBJ2-1,NA,NA,TRBV25-1,TGTGCCAGCCAGGACCTTCGCGGCAGGGGAAAATACAATGAGCAGTTCTTC,CASQDLRGRGKYNEQFF
TRBJ1-4,NA,NA,TRBV9,TGTGCCAGCAGCCCCGACGGGGGGCTGAATGAAAAACTGTTTTTT,CASSPDGGLNEKLFF
TRBJ2-7,NA,TRBD1,TRBV5-1,TGCGCCAGCAGCTTCCGACAGGGGGCCTACGAGCAGTACTTC,CASSFRQGAYEQYF
TRBJ2-7,NA,TRBD2,TRBV4-2,TGTGCCAGCAGCCAAGATACAGGGACTAGCGGGGGGGCTTACTACGAGCAGTACTTC,CASSQDTGTSGGAYYEQYF
TRBJ1-5,NA,NA,TRBV29-1,TGCAGCGTTCTGACAGGAATAAGCCAGCCCCAGCATTTT,CSVLTGISQPQHF
TRBJ2-1,NA,NA,TRBV13,TGTGCCAGCAGCTTAGGTGAGGTGGCTAGGGAGCAGTTCTTC,CASSLGEVAREQFF
TRBJ2-5,once,TRBD1,TRBV5-1,TGCGCCAGCAGCGGAGGGACAGGGGGCTTGGAGACCCAGTACTTC,CASSGGTGGLETQYF
TRBJ2-7,NA,NA,TRBV6-1,TGTGCCAGCAGTGAATTAACAGCCTACGAGCAGTACTTC,CASSELTAYEQYF
TRBJ2-3,once,NA,TRBV7-3,TGTGCCAGCAGCTTAACCGGACTTTCAAATACGCAGTATTTT,CASSLTGLSNTQYF
TRBJ1-5,NA,NA,TRBV27,TGTGCCAGCAGTACCCGTTCCCCGGGGCGGGGGTATAGCAATCAGCCCCAGCATTTT,CASSTRSPGRGYSNQPQHF
TRBJ1-4,NA,NA,TRBV28,TGTGCCGTTGGGGGGGATTTTAATGAAAAACTGTTTTTT,CAVGGDFNEKLFF
TRBJ1-2,NA,NA,TRBV19,TGTGCCAGCTCTGGGGACCCCTACTATGGCTACACCTTC,CASSGDPYYGYTF
TRBJ1-4,NA,TRBD1,TRBV6-1,TGTGCCAGCAAACCCGCGGGGACAGGGAATGAAAAACTGTTTTTT,CASKPAGTGNEKLFF
TRBJ1-1,once,NA,TRBV30,TGTGCCTGGAGTGTACTGGGGGCTCTCACTGAAGCTTTCTTT,CAWSVLGALTEAFF
TRBJ1-2,NA,NA,TRBV7-9,TGTGCCAGTAGCTTAGTGAGTGTTGTTTTGGTTGGCTACACCTTC,CASSLVSVVLVGYTF
TRBJ2-7,NA,NA,TRBV7-8,TGTGCCACCCGGAAGGGGGGCCTTGGCGAGCAGTACTTC,CATRKGGLGEQYF
TRBJ2-7,NA,TRBD1,TRBV9,TGTGCCAGCAGCCCGCGGGACAGGGGTTACGAGCAGTACTTC,CASSPRDRGYEQYF
TRBJ1-2,NA,TRBD1,TRBV7-8,TGTGCCAGCAGCGGTCGAGCCGGACAGGGTAATGGCTACACCTTC,CASSGRAGQGNGYTF
TRBJ1-2,once,NA,TRBV27,TGTGCCAGCATGAAGGGTCAGTTGTTTGGCTATGGCTACACCTTC,CASMKGQLFGYGYTF
TRBJ1-2,NA,NA,TRBV28,TGTGCCTCAAATTCGGGGCTATTCTATGGCTACACCTTC,CASNSGLFYGYTF
TRBJ2-3,NA,NA,TRBV19,TGTGCCAGTAGTATAGGGCGGTGGAGCACAGATACGCAGTATTTT,CASSIGRWSTDTQYF
TRBJ1-5,NA,TRBD1,TRBV4-3,TGCGCCAGCAGCCAGGAGACAGGGGGCGAACAGCCCCAGCATTTT,CASSQETGGEQPQHF
TRBJ2-2,NA,NA,TRBV30,TGTGCCTGGGCGCGGGCAGGGTACACCGGGGAGCTGTTTTTT,CAWARAGYTGELFF
TRBJ2-5,once,NA,TRBV19,TGTGCCAGTAGTATCCTGGGGCAAGAGACCCAGTACTTC,CASSILGQETQYF
TRBJ2-5,NA,NA,TRBV15,TGTGCCACCGGGAAGCAAGAGACCCAGTACTTC,CATGKQETQYF
TRBJ1-2,NA,NA,TRBV5-1,TGCGCCAGCAGCTTGGGGGGCGCGGACTATGGCTACACCTTC,CASSLGGADYGYTF
TRBJ1-2,NA,TRBD1,TRBV19,TGTGCCAGTAGAACAAATGGACAGGGGGCTTCTGGCTACACCTTC,CASRTNGQGASGYTF
TRBJ2-1,NA,NA,TRBV19,TGTGCCAGTAGTATGAATAGGGACAATGAGCAGTTCTTC,CASSMNRDNEQFF
TRBJ1-5,few,NA,TRBV19,TGTGCCAGTCTTCCCGGACCTTTCAATCAGCCCCAGCATTTT,CASLPGPFNQPQHF
TRBJ2-1,NA,NA,TRBV7-3,TGTGCCAGCAGCCCAGGTGGGGGGCAGGGTGAGCAGTTCTTC,CASSPGGGQGEQFF
TRBJ1-5,NA,NA,TRBV5-4,TGTGCCAGCAGCCAACAGGGTCGCAATCAGCCCCAGCATTTT,CASSQQGRNQPQHF
TRBJ1-2,NA,NA,TRBV11-1,TGTGCCAGCAGCTCTTTGGGGAATTTATATGGCTACACCTTC,CASSSLGNLYGYTF
TRBJ1-5,NA,NA,TRBV14,TGTGCCAGCAGCAAAGGGTGGGATCAGCCCCAGCATTTT,CASSKGWDQPQHF
TRBJ1-5,NA,NA,TRBV7-2,TGTGCCAGCAGCTTCGGGGGGGCCGTTCAGCCCCAGCATTTT,CASSFGGAVQPQHF
TRBJ1-1,NA,NA,TRBV7-9,TGTGCCAGCAGCTTACCGTGGGGCGGCACTGAAGCTTTCTTT,CASSLPWGGTEAFF
TRBJ1-1,NA,NA,TRBV9,TGTGCCAGCAGCGTAGAGGTCAGTTTGAACACTGAAGCTTTCTTT,CASSVEVSLNTEAFF
TRBJ2-1,NA,TRBD1,TRBV2,TGTGCCAGTACTCAGGGGGCCCCCTACAATGAGCAGTTCTTC,CASTQGAPYNEQFF
TRBJ1-5,NA,NA,TRBV28,TGTGCCAGCAGATTGGGACCGTTGAGTCAGCCCCAGCATTTT,CASRLGPLSQPQHF
TRBJ1-5,NA,TRBD1,TRBV27,TGTGCCAGCAGTCCCCGCGGACAGGGGGCTGTACAGCCCCAGCATTTT,CASSPRGQGAVQPQHF
TRBJ2-1,NA,TRBD2,TRBV7-9,TGTGCCAGCAGGCTTCTGTCACTAGCGTCTTACTACAATGAGCAGTTCTTC,CASRLLSLASYYNEQFF
TRBJ2-1,NA,NA,TRBV7-2,TGTGCCAGCAGCTTAAGTACCTACAATGAGCAGTTCTTC,CASSLSTYNEQFF